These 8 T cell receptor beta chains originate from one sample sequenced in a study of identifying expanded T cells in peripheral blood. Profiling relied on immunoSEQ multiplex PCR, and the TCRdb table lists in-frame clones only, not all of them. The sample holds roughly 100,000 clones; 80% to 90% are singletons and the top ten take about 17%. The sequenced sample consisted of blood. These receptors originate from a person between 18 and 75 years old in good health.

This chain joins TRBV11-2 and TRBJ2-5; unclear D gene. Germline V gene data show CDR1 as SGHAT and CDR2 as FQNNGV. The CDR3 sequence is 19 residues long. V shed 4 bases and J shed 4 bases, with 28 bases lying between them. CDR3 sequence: CASSSIIGPLDNLGETQYF. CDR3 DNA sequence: TGTGCCAGCAGCTCTATAATAGGACCCCTCGACAACCTAGGAGAGACCCAGTACTTC.

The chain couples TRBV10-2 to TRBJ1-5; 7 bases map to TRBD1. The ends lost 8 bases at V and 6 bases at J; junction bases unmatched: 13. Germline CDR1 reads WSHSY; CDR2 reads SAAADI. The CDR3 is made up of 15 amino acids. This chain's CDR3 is CASSLSLTGSQPQHF. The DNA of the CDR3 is TGCGCCAGCTCACTCTCCCTGACAGGGAGTCAGCCCCAGCATTTT.

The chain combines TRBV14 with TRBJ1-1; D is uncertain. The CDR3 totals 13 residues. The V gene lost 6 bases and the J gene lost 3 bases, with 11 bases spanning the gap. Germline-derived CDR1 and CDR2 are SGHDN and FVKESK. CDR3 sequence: CASSEQLDTEAFF. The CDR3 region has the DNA TGTGCCAGCAGTGAACAGCTAGACACTGAAGCTTTCTTT.

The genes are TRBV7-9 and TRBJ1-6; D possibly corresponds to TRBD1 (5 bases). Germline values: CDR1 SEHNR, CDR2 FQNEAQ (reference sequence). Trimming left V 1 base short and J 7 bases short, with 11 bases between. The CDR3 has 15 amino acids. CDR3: CASSLGGAGNSPLHF. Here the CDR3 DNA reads TGTGCCAGCAGCTTAGGGGGCGCAGGGAATTCACCCCTCCACTTT.

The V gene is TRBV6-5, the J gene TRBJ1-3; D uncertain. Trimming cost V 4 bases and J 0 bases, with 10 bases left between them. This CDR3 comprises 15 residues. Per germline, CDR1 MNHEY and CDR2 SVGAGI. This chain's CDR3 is CASSLAAFSGNTIYF. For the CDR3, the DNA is TGTGCCAGCAGTTTGGCGGCGTTCTCTGGAAACACCATATATTTT.

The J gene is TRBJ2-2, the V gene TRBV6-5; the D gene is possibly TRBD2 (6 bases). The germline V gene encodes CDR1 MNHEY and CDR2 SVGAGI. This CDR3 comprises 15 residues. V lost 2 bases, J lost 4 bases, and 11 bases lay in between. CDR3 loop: CASSYLGGSTGELFF. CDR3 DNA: TGTGCCAGCAGTTACCTTGGAGGGAGCACCGGGGAGCTGTTTTTT.

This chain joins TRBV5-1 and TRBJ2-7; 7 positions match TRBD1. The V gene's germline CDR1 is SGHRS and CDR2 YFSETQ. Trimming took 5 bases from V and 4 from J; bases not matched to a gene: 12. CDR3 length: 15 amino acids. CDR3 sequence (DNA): TGCGCCAGCAGTGAGACGGGGACAGAAGGGTACGAGCAGTACTTC. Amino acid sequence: CASSETGTEGYEQYF.

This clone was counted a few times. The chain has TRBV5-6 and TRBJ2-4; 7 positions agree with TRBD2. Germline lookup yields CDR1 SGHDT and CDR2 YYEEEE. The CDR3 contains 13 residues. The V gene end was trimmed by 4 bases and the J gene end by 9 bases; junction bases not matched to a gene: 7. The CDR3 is CASSRPGGGIQYF. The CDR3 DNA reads TGTGCCAGCAGCCGCCCGGGGGGAGGCATTCAGTACTTC.